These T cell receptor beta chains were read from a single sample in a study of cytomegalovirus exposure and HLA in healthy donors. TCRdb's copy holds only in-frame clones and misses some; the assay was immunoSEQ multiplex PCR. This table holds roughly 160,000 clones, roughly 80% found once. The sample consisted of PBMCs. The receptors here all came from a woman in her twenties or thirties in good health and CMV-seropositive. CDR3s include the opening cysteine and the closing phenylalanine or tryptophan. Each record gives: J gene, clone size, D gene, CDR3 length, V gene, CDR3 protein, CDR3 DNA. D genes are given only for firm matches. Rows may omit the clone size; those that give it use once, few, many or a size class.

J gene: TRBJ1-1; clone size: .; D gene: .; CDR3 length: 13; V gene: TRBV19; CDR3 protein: CASSIKGFTEAFF; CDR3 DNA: TGTGCCAGTAGTATTAAGGGGTTCACTGAAGCTTTCTTT
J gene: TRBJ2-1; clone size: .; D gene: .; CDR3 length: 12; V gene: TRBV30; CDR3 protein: CAWSEIGREQFF; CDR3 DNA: TGTGCCTGGAGTGAGATCGGGAGAGAGCAGTTCTTC
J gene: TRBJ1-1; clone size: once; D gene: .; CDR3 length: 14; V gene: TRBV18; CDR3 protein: CASSPTPRAPEAFF; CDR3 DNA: TGTGCCAGCTCGCCGACCCCCAGGGCCCCTGAAGCTTTCTTT
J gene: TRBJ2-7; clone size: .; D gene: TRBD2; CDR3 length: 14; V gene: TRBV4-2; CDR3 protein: CASSHPGLASEQYF; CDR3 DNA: TGTGCCAGCAGCCACCCGGGACTAGCGTCTGAGCAGTACTTC
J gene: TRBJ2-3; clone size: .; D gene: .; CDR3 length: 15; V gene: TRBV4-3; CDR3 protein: CASSQDAGEIDTQYF; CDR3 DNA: TGCGCCAGCAGCCAAGATGCAGGGGAGATAGATACGCAGTATTTT
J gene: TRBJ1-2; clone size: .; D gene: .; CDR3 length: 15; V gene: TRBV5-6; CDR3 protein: CASSLVVGGRDGYTF; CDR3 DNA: TGTGCCAGCAGCTTGGTGGTGGGGGGGCGCGATGGCTACACCTTC
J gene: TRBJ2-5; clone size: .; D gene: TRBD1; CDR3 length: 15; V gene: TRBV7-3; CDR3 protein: CASSPQGQTRGAQYF; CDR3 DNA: TGTGCCAGCAGCCCCCAGGGACAGACTCGAGGGGCCCAGTACTTC
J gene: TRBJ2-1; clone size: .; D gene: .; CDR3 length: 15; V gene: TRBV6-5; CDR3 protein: CASSRRGEGYNEQFF; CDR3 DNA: TGTGCCAGCAGTCGTAGAGGAGAGGGTTACAATGAGCAGTTCTTC
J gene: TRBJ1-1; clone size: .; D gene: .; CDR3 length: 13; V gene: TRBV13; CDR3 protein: CASSVDRNTEAFF; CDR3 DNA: TGTGCCAGCAGCGTTGACAGGAACACTGAAGCTTTCTTT
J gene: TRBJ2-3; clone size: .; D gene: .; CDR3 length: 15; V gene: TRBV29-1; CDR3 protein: CSVPRGSGDTDTQYF; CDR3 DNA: TGCAGCGTTCCTCGGGGGTCGGGGGACACAGATACGCAGTATTTT
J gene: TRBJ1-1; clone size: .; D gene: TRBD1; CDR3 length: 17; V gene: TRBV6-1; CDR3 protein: CASSADRGLGFGTEAFF; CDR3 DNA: TGTGCCAGCAGTGCTGACAGGGGGCTCGGGTTTGGCACTGAAGCTTTCTTT